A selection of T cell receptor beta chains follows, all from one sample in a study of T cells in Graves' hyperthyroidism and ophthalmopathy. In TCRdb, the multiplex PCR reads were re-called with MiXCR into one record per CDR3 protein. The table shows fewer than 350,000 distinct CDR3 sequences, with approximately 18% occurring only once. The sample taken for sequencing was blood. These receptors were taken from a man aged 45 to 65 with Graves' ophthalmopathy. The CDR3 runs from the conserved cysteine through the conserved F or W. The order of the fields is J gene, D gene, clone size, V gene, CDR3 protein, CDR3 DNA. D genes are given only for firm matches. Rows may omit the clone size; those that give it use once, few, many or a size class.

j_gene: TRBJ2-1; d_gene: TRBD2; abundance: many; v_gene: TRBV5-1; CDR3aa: CASSLASSGGGNEQFF; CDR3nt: TGCGCCAGCAGCTTGGCGTCTAGCGGGGGAGGCAATGAGCAGTTCTTC
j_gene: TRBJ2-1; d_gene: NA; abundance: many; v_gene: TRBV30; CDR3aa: CAWSEPGDEQFF; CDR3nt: TGTGCCTGGAGCGAACCGGGGGATGAGCAGTTCTTC
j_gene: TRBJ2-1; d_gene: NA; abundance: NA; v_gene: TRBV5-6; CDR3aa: CASSLEINEQFF; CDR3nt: TGTGCCAGCAGCTTGGAGATTAATGAGCAGTTCTTC
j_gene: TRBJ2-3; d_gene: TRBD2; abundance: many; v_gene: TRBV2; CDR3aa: CASSPTSGDTQYF; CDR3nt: TGTGCCAGCAGTCCAACTAGCGGAGATACGCAGTATTTT
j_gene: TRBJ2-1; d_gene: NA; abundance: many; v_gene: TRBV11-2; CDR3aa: CASSSGTYNEQFF; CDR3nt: TGTGCCAGCAGCTCCGGGACCTACAATGAGCAGTTCTTC
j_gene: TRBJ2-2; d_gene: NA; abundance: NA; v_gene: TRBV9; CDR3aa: CASSGPWDTGELFF; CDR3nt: TGTGCCAGCAGCGGGCCTTGGGACACCGGGGAGCTGTTTTTT
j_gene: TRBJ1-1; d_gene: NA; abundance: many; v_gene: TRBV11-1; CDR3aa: CASSSQDNTEAFF; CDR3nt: TGTGCCAGCAGCTCGCAGGATAACACTGAAGCTTTCTTT
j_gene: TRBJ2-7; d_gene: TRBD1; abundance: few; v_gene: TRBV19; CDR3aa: CASSISQGTYEQYF; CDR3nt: TGTGCCAGTAGTATCTCACAGGGGACCTACGAGCAGTACTTC
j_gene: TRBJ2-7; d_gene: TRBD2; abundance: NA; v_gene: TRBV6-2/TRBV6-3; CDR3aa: CASSLQPRTSLSYEQYF; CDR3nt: TGTGCCAGCAGTCTCCAGCCCCGGACTAGCCTCTCCTACGAGCAGTACTTC
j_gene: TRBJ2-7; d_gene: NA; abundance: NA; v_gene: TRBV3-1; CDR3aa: CASSLPNYEQYF; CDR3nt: TGTGCCAGCAGCCTCCCGAACTACGAGCAGTACTTC
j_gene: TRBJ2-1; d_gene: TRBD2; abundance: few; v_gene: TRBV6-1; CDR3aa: CASSPLSGRKGEDEQFF; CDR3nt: TGTGCCAGCAGTCCCCTGAGCGGGAGGAAGGGAGAAGATGAGCAGTTCTTC
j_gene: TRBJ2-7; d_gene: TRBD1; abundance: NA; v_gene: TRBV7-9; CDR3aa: CASSHRTGSITYEQYF; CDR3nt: TGTGCCAGCAGCCACAGGACAGGTTCGATCACCTACGAGCAGTACTTC
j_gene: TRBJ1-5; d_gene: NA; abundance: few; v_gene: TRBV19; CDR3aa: CASSLRQSFNNQPQHF; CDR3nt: TGTGCCAGTAGTCTGCGACAGTCCTTCAACAATCAGCCCCAGCATTTT
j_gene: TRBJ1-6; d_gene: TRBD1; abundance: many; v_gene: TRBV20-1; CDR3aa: CSARDRDRASYNSPLHF; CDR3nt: TGCAGTGCTAGAGACCGGGACAGGGCATCCTATAATTCACCCCTCCACTTT
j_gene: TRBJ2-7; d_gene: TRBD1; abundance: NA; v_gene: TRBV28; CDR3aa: CATNRGYEQYF; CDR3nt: TGTGCCACCAACAGGGGCTACGAGCAGTACTTC
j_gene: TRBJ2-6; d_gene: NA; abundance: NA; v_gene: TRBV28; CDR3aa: CASKNLSSGANVLTF; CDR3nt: TGTGCCAGCAAGAATCTTAGCTCTGGGGCCAACGTCCTGACTTTC
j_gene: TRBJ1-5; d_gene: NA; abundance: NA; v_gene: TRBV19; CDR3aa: CASTTGTGNQPQHF; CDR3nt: TGTGCCAGTACTACAGGGACGGGCAATCAGCCCCAGCATTTT
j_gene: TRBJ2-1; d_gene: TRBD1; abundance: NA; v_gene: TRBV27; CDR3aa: CASSWEGGLDEQFF; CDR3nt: TGTGCCAGCAGTTGGGAAGGGGGCCTTGATGAGCAGTTCTTC
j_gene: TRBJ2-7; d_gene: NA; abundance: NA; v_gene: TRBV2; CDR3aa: CASSEPDLSSYEQYF; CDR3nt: TGTGCCAGCAGTGAACCGGACCTTAGCTCCTACGAGCAGTACTTC
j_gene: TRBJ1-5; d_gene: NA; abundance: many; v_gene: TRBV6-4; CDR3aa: CASSTKRTVGNQPQHF; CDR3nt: TGTGCCAGCAGTACAAAACGGACAGTGGGCAATCAGCCCCAGCATTTT
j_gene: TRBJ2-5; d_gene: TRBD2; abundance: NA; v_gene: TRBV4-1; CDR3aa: CASSQEGLGAETQYF; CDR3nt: TGCGCCAGCAGCCAAGAGGGACTAGGGGCGGAGACCCAGTACTTC
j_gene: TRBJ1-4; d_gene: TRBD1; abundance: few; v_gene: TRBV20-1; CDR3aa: CSALDRGKGEKLFF; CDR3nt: TGCAGTGCCCTGGACAGGGGGAAGGGTGAAAAACTGTTTTTT
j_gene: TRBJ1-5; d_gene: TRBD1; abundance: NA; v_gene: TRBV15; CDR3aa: CATSRDKGGGQPQHF; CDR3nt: TGTGCCACCAGCAGAGATAAAGGGGGCGGGCAGCCCCAGCATTTT
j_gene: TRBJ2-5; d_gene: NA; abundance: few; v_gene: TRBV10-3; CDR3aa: CAISPNGETQYF; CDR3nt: TGTGCCATCAGTCCGAACGGAGAGACCCAGTACTTC
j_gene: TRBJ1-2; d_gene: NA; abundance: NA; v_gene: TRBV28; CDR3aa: CASRYDTLGGYTF; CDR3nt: TGTGCCAGCAGATATGACACATTGGGTGGCTACACCTTC
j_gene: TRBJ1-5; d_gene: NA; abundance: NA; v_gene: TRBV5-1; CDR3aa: CASTGAGDQPQHF; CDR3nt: TGCGCCAGCACAGGGGCAGGGGATCAGCCCCAGCATTTT
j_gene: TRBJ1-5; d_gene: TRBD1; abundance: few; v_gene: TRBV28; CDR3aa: CASRSGTGISTGNQPQHF; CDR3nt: TGTGCCAGCAGATCTGGGACAGGGATTTCTACTGGCAATCAGCCCCAGCATTTT
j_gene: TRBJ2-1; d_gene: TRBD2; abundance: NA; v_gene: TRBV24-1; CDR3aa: CATSEGGTSLNEQFF; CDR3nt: TGTGCCACCAGTGAGGGGGGGACTAGCCTTAATGAGCAGTTCTTC
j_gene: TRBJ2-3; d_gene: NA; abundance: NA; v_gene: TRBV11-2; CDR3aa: CASSLSPGPLALGDTQYF; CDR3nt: TGTGCCAGCAGCTTATCGCCGGGCCCTTTAGCCCTCGGAGATACGCAGTATTTT
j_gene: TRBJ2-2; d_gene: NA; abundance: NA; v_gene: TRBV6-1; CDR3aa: CASAASSTGELFF; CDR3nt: TGTGCCAGCGCAGCCTCGAGCACCGGGGAGCTGTTTTTT